This T cell receptor (beta chain) originates from a study of a mutant IDH1 vaccine in newly diagnosed glioma. At the level of the study: Patients were started on vaccination 4-6 weeks after radiotherapy alone, or with temozolomide cycles. Among treated patients, about 60% were male and about 40% female, and mean age was about 39 years. Visits designated V12 and V13 were conducted at weeks 35 and 47, respectively.

As regards this clone: Its target is unknown.

Time point: week 47, end of study. Mutant IDH1 20-mer peptide, at 300 ug, made up each vaccine dose, with topical imiquimod. The vaccination schedule gave patients eight doses in weeks 1, 3, 5, 7, 11, 15, 19 and 23. Repertoires were generated with immunoSEQ multiplex PCR, while TCRdb's copy carries only in-frame clones and drops some. This table holds 45,000 to 55,000 clones, roughly 84% found once. The V and J ends lost 6 bases and 7 bases, in that order; junction bases with no gene match: 11. This CDR3 has 15 residues. Looked up from germline, CDR1 is LNHDA and CDR2 is SQIVND (reference sequence). The sequencing here drew on PBMCs, taken from a glioma patient whose treatment included an IDH1 peptide vaccine. This clonotype was sampled from a woman aged 25 to 39 with glioma. Some clones in this sample may be carry-over from other donors' samples. V and J are TRBV19 and TRBJ1-4; 7 bases line up with TRBD1. DNA of the CDR3: TGTGCCAGTAGCTCCCAGGGGGGGGAGTTTGAAAAACTGTTTTTT. Its translation is CASSSQGGEFEKLFF. The variable domain in full, completed from reference TRBV19 and TRBJ1-4, reads DGGITQSPKYLFRKEGQNVTLSCEQNLNHDAMYWYRQDPGQGLRLIYYSQIVNDFQKGDIAEGYSVSREKKESFPLTVTSAQKNPTAFYLCASSSQGGEFEKLFFGSGTQLSVL.